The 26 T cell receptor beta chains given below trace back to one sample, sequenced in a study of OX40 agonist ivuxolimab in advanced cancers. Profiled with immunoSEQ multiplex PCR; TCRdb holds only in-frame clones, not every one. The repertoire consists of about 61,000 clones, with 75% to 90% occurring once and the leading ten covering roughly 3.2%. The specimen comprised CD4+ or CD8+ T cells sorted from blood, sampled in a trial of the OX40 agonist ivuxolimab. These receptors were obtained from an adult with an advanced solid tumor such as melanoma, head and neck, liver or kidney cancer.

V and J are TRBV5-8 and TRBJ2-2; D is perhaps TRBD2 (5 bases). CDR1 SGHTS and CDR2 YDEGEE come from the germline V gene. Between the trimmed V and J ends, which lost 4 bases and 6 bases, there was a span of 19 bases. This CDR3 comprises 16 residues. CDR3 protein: CASSPSGNSLSGELFF. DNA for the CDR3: TGTGCCAGCAGCCCCTCGGGGAACTCTCTATCCGGGGAGCTGTTTTTT.

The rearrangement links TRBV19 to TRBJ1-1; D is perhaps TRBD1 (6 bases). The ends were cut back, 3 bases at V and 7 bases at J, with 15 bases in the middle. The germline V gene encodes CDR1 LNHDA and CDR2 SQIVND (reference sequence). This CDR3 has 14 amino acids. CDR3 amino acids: CASSIGPGAVEAFF. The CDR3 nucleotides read TGTGCCAGTAGTATCGGCCCGGGGGCGGTTGAAGCTTTCTTT.

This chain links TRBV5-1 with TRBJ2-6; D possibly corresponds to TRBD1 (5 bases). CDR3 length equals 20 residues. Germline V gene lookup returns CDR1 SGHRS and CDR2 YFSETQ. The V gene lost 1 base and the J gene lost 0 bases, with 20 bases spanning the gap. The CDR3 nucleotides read TGCGCCAGCAGCTTGTTGAACGGAAGAGACAGCAGCTCTGGGGCCAACGTCCTGACTTTC. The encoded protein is CASSLLNGRDSSSGANVLTF.

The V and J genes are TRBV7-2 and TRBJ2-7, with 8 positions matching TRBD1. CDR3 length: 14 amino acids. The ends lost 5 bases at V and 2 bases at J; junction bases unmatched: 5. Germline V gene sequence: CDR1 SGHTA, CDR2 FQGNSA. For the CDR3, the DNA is TGTGCCAGCAGCAAGACGACAGGGGCCTACGAGCAGTACTTC. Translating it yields CASSKTTGAYEQYF.

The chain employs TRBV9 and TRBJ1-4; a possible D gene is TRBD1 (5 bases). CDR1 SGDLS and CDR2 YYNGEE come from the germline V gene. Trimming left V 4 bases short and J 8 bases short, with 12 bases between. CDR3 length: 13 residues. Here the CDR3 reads CASSSGSWEKLFF. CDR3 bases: TGTGCCAGCAGCTCAGGGTCCTGGGAAAAACTGTTTTTT.

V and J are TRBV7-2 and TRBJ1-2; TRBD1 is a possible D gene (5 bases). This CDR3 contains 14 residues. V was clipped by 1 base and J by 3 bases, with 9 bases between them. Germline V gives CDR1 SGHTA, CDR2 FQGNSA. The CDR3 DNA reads TGTGCCAGCAGCTTAGTCAGGGAAGACTATGGCTACACCTTC. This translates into CASSLVREDYGYTF.

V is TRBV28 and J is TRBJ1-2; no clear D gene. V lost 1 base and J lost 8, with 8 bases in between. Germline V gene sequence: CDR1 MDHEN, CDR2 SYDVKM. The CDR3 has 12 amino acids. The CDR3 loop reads CASSLLGFGYTF. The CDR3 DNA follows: TGTGCCAGCAGTTTATTAGGATTCGGCTACACCTTC.

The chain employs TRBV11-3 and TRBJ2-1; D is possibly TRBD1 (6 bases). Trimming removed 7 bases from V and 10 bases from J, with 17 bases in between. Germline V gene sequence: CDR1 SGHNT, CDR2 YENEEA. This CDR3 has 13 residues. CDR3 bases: TGTGCCAGCAACACCCAGGGGCAAGGAGAGCAGTTCTTC. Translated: CASNTQGQGEQFF.

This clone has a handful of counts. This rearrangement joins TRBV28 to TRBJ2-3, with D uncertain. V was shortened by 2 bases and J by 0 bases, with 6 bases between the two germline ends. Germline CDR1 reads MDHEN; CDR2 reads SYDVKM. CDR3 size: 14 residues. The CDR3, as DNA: TGTGCCAGCAGTTTACCCCGGAGCACAGATACGCAGTATTTT. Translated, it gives CASSLPRSTDTQYF.

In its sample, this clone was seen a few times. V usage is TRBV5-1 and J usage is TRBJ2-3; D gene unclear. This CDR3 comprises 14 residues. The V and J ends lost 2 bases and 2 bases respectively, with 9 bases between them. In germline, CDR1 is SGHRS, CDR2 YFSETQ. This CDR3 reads CASSFGSLTDTQYF. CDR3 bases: TGCGCCAGCAGCTTCGGCAGCCTCACAGATACGCAGTATTTT.

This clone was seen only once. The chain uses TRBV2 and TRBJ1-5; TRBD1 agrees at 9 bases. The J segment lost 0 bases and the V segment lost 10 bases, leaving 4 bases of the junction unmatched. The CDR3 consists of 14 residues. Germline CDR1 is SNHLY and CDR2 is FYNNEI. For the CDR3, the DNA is TGTGCCACCGGGACAGGGAATAGCAATCAGCCCCAGCATTTT. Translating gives CATGTGNSNQPQHF.

DNA of the CDR3: TGTGCCAGCAGTTTCGGGTCACAGCCCTACGAGCAGTACTTC. Translating it yields CASSFGSQPYEQYF. The gene calls are TRBV6-5 and TRBJ2-7, with D unclear. The CDR3 runs 14 residues. Trimming removed 4 bases from V and 2 bases from J, with 12 bases in between. Germline V gene sequence: CDR1 MNHEY, CDR2 SVGAGI.

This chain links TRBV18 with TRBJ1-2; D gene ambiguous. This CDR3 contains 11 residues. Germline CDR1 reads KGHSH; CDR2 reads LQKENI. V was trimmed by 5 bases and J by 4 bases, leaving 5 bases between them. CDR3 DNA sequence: TGTGCCAGCTCAGTAATCTATGGCTACACCTTC. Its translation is CASSVIYGYTF.

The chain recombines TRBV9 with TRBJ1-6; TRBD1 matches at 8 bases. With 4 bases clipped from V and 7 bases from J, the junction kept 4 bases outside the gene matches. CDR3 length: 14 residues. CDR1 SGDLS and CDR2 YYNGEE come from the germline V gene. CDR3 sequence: CASSLGQGNSPLHF. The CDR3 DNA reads TGTGCCAGCAGCCTCGGACAGGGAAATTCACCCCTCCACTTT.

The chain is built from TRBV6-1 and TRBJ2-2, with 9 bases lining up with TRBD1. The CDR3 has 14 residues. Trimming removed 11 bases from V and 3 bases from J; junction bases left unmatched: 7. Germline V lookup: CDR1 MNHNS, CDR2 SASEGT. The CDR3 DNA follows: TGTGCCGGAGGGAGACAGGGGGACACCGGGGAGCTGTTTTTT. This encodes CAGGRQGDTGELFF.

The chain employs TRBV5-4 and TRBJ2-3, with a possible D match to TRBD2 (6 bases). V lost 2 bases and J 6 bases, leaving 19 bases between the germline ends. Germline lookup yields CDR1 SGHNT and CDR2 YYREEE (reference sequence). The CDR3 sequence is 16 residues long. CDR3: CASSFWRGVEQDTQYF. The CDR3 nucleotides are TGTGCCAGCAGCTTTTGGCGGGGAGTGGAACAGGATACGCAGTATTTT. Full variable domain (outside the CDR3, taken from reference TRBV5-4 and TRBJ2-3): ETGVTQSPTHLIKTRGQQVTLRCSSQSGHNTVSWYQQALGQGPQFIFQYYREEENGRGNFPPRFSGLQFPNYSSELNVNALELDDSALYLCASSFWRGVEQDTQYFGPGTRLTVL.

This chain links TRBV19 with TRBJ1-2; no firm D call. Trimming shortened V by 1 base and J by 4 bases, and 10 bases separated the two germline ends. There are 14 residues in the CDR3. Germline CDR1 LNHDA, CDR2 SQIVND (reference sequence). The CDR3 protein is CASSIALGAYGYTF. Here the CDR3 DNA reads TGTGCCAGTAGTATAGCCCTCGGTGCCTATGGCTACACCTTC.

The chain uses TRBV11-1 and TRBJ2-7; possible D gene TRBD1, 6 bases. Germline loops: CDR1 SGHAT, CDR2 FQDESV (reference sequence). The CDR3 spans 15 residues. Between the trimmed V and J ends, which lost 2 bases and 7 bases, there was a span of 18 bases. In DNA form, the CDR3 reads TGTGCCAGCAGCTTAAATCGGCAGGGGTTGTATGAGCAGTACTTC. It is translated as CASSLNRQGLYEQYF.

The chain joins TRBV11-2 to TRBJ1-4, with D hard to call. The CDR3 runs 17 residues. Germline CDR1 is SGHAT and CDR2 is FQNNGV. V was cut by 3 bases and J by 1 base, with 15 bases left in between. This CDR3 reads CASSLRIRGVTNEKLFF. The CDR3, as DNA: TGTGCCAGCAGCTTGAGGATTCGTGGGGTAACTAATGAAAAACTGTTTTTT.

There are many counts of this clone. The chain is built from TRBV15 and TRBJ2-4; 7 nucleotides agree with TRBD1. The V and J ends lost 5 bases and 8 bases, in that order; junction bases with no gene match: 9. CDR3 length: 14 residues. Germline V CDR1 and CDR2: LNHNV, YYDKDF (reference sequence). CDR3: CATSGRTGRDIQYF. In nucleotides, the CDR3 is TGTGCCACCAGCGGTAGGACAGGTCGTGACATTCAGTACTTC.

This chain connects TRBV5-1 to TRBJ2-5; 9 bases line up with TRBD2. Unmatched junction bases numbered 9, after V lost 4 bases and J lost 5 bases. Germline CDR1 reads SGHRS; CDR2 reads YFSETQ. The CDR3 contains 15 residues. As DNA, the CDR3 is TGCGCCAGCAGCCCCGGGCGGGGGGGCCTGGAGACCCAGTACTTC. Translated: CASSPGRGGLETQYF.

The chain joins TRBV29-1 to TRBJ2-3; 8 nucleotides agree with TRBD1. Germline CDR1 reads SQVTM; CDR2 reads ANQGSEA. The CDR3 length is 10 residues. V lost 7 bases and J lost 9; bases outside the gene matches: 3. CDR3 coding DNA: TGCAGCGGGGGACAGGCAACGCAGTATTTT. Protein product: CSGGQATQYF.

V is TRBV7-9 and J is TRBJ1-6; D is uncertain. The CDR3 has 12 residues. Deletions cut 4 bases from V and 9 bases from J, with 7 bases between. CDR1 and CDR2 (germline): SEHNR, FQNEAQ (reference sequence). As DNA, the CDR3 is TGTGCCAGCAGCTCCCCGGGTTCACCCCTCCACTTT. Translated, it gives CASSSPGSPLHF.

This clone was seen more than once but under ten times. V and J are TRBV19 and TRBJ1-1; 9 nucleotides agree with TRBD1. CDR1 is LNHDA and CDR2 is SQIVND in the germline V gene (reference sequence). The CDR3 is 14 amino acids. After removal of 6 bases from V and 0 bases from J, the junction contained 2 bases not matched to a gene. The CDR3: CASRGTGMNTEAFF. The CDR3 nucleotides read TGTGCCAGTAGGGGGACAGGGATGAACACTGAAGCTTTCTTT.

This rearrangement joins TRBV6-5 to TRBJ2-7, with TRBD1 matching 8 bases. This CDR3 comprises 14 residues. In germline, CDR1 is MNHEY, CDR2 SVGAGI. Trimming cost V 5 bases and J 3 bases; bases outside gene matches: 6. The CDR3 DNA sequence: TGTGCCAGCAGTGCCAGGACAGGGTACTACGAGCAGTACTTC. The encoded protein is CASSARTGYYEQYF.

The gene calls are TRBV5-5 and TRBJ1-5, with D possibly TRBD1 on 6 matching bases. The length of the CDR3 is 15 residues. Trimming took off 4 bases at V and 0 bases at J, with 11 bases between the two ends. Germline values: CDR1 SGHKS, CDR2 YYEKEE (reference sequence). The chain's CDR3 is CASSLGQISNQPQHF. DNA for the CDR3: TGTGCCAGCAGCCTCGGACAGATTAGCAATCAGCCCCAGCATTTT.